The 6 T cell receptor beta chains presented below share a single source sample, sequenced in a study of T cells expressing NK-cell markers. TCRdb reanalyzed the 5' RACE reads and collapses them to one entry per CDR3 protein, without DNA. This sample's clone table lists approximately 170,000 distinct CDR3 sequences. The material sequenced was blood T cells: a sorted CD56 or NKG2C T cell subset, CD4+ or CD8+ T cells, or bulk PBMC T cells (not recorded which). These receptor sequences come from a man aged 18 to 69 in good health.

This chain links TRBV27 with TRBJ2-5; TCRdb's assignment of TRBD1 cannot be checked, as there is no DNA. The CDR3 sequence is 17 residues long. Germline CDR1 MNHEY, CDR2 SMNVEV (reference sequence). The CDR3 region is CASSLSAWTGQTRTQYF.

CDR3 sequence reads: CASSDWGGSSGTEAFF. The V call is TRBV2, the J call TRBJ1-1. Germline V CDR1 and CDR2: SNHLY, FYNNEI. CDR3 length equals 16 residues.

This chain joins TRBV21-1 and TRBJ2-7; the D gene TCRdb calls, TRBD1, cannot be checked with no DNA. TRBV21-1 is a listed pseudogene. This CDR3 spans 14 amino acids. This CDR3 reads CASPSGTGAYEQYF.

The CDR3 reads CASSVGGGFSGDTEAFF. This chain joins TRBV9 and TRBJ1-1; as DNA is missing, the TRBD1 call by TCRdb cannot be tested. The germline gives CDR1 SGDLS, CDR2 YYNGEE. The CDR3 is made up of 17 amino acids.

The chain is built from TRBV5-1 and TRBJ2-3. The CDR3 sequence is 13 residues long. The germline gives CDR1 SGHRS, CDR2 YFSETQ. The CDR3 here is CASSLGRGDTQYF.

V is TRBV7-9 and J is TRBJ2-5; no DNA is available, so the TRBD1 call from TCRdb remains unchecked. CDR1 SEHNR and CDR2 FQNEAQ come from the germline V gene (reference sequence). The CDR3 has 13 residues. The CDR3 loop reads CASSAPTRETQYF.